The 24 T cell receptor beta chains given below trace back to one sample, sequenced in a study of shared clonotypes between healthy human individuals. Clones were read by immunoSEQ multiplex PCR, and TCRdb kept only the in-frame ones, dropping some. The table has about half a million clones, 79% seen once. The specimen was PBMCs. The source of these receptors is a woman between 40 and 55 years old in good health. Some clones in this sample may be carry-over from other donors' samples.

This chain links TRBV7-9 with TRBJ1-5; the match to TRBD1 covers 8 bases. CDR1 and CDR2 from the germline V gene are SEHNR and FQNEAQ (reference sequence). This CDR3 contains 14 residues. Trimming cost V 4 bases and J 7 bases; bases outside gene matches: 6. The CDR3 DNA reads TGTGCCAGCAGCTCAGGACAGGGCGGGCAGCCCCAGCATTTT. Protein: CASSSGQGGQPQHF.

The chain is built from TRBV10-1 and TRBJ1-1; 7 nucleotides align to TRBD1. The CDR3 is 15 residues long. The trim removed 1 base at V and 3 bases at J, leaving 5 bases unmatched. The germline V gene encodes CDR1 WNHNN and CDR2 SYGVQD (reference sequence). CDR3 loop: CASSEYRQGHTEAFF. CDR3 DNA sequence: TGCGCCAGCAGTGAGTACCGACAGGGACACACTGAAGCTTTCTTT.

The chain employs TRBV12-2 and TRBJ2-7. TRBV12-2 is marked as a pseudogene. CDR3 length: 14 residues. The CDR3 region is CASRFCPVGHEQYF. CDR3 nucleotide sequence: TGTGCAAGTCGCTTTTGCCCCGTAGGCCACGAGCAGTACTTC.

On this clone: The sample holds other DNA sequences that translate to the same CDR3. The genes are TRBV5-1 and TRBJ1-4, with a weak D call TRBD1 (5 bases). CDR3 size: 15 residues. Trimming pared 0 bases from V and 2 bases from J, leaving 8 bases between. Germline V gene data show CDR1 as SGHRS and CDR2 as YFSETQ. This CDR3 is CASSLGGLTNEKLFF. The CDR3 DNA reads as TGCGCCAGCAGCTTGGGGGGACTCACTAATGAAAAACTGTTTTTT.

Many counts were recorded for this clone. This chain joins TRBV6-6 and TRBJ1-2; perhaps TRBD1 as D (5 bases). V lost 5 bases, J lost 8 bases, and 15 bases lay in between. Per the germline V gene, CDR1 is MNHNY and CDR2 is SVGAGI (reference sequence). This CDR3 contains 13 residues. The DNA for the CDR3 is TGTGCCAGCAGTCCCGAGGGGTTTGGCGGCTACACCTTC. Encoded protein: CASSPEGFGGYTF.

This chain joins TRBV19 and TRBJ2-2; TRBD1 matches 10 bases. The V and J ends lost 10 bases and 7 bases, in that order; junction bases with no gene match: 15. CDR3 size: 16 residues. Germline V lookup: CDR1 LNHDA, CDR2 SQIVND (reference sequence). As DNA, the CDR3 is TGTGCCACGCGCCCCTTCGACAGGGGGCTGATCGGGGAGCTGTTTTTT. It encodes CATRPFDRGLIGELFF.

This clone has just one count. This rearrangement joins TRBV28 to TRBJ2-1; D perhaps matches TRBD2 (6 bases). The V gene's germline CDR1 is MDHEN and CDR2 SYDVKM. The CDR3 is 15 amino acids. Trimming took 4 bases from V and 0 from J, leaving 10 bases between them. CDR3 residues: CASSSPGLSYNEQFF. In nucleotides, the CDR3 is TGTGCCAGCAGTTCCCCGGGACTCTCCTACAATGAGCAGTTCTTC. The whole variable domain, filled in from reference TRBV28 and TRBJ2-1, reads DVKVTQSSRYLVKRTGEKVFLECVQDMDHENMFWYRQDPGLGLRLIYFSYDVKMKEKGDIPEGYSVSREKKERFSLILESASTNQTSMYLCASSSPGLSYNEQFFGPGTRLTVL.

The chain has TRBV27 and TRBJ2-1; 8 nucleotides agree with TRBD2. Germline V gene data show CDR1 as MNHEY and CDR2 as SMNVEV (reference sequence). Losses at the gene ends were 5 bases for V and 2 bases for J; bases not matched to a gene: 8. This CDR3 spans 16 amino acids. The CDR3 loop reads CASSTIQREPYNEQFF. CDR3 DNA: TGTGCCAGCAGTACCATACAGCGGGAGCCCTACAATGAGCAGTTCTTC.

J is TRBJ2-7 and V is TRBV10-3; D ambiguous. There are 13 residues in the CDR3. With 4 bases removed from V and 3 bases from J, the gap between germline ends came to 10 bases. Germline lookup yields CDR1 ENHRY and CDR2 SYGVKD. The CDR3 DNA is TGTGCCATCAGTGCCGGCGGCGGCTACGAGCAGTACTTC. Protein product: CAISAGGGYEQYF.

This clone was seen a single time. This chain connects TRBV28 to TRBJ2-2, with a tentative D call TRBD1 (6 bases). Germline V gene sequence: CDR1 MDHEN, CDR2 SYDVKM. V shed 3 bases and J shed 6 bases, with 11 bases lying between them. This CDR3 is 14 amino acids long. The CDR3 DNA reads TGTGCCAGCAGTTTCCCACAGGGCCCCGGGGAGCTGTTTTTT. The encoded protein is CASSFPQGPGELFF.

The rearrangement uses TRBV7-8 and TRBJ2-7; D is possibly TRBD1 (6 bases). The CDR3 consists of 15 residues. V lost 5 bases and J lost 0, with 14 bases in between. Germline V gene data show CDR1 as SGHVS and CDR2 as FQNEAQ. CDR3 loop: CASSPPGQTSYEQYF. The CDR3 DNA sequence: TGTGCCAGCAGCCCCCCCGGACAGACCTCCTACGAGCAGTACTTC.

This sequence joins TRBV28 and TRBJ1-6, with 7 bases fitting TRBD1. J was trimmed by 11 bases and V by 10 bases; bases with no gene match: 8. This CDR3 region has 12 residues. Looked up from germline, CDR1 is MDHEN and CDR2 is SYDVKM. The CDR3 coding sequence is TGTGCCACCTCGACAGGGCAGCCACCCCTCCACTTT. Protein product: CATSTGQPPLHF. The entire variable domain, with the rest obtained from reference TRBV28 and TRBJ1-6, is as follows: DVKVTQSSRYLVKRTGEKVFLECVQDMDHENMFWYRQDPGLGLRLIYFSYDVKMKEKGDIPEGYSVSREKKERFSLILESASTNQTSMYLCATSTGQPPLHFGNGTRLTVT.

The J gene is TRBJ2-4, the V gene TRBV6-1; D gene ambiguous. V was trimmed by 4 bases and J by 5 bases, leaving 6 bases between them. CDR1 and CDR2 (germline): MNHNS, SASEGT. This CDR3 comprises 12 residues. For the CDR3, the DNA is TGTGCCAGCAGTGCCACCCAAAACATTCAGTACTTC. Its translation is CASSATQNIQYF.

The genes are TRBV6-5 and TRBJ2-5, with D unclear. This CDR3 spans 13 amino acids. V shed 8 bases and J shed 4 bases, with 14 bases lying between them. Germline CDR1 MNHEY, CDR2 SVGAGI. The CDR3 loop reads CASRGAGRETQYF. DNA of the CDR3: TGTGCCAGCCGAGGTGCAGGTCGAGAGACCCAGTACTTC.

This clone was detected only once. The CDR3 sequence: CASSQSSGKAYNEQFF. CDR3 nucleotide sequence: TGTGCCAGCAGCCAATCTAGCGGGAAGGCCTACAATGAGCAGTTCTTC. The chain uses TRBV4-2 and TRBJ2-1; 9 bases are a match to TRBD2. The CDR3 totals 16 residues. CDR1 is LGHNA, CDR2 YNFKEQ, per germline. J gave up 2 bases and V 2 bases, and 4 bases lay outside the gene matches.

The CDR3 sequence: CASSLPDDRVGEKLFF. The CDR3 region has the DNA TGCGCCAGCAGCTTGCCCGATGACAGGGTAGGCGAAAAACTGTTTTTT. The rearrangement links TRBV5-1 to TRBJ1-4, with TRBD1 matching over 7 bases. CDR1 is SGHRS and CDR2 is YFSETQ in the germline V gene. J was trimmed by 8 bases and V by 1 base; bases with no gene match: 11. There are 16 residues in the CDR3.

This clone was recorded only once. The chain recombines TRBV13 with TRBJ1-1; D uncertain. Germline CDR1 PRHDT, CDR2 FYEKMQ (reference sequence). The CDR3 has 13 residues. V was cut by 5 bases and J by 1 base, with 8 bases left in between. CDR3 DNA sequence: TGTGCCAGCAGCCCCGAAGAGAACACTGAAGCTTTCTTT. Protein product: CASSPEENTEAFF.

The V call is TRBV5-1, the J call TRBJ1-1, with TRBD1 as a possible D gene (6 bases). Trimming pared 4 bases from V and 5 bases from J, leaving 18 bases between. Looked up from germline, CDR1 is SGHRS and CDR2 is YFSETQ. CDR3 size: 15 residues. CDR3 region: CASSPGQSLRTEAFF. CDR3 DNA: TGCGCCAGCAGCCCTGGACAGTCGCTGAGGACTGAAGCTTTCTTT.

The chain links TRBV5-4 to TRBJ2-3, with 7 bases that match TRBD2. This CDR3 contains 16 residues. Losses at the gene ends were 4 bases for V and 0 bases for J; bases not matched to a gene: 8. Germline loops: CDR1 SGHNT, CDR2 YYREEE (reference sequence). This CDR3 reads CASSKTSAPSTDTQYF. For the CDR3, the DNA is TGTGCCAGCAGCAAAACTAGCGCACCTAGCACAGATACGCAGTATTTT.

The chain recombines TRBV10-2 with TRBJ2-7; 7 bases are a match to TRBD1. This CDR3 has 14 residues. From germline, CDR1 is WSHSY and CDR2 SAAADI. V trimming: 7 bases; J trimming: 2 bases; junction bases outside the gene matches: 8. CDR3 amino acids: CASTDRAGAYEQYF. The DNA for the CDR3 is TGCGCCAGCACTGACAGGGCCGGGGCCTACGAGCAGTACTTC.

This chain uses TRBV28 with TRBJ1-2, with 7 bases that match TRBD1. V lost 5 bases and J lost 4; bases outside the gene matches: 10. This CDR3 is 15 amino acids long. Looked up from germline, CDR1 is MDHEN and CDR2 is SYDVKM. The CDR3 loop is CASSVNRGPLYGYTF. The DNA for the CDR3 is TGTGCCAGCAGTGTCAATAGGGGGCCCCTCTATGGCTACACCTTC.

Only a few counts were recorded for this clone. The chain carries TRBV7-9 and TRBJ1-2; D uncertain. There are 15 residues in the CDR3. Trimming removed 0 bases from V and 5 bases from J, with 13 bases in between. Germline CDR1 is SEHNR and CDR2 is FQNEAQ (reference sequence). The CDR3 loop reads CASSLAQAGGYGYTF. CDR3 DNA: TGTGCCAGCAGCTTAGCGCAGGCAGGTGGATATGGCTACACCTTC.

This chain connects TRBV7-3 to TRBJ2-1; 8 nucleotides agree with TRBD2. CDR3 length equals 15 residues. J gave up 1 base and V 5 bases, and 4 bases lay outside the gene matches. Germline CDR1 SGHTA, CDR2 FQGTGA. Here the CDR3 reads CASSPIAGSYNEQFF. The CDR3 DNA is TGTGCCAGCAGCCCAATAGCGGGGTCCTACAATGAGCAGTTCTTC.

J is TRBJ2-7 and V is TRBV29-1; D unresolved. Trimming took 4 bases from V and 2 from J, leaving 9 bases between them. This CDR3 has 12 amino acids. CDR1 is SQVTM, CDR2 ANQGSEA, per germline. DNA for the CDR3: TGCAGCGTTGTAGCCCGAACCTACGAGCAGTACTTC. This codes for CSVVARTYEQYF.